A single sample is the source of the 4 T cell receptor beta chains below, sequenced in a study of cytomegalovirus exposure and HLA in healthy donors. Primers for the PCR totalled 60 Vbeta and 13 Jbeta. Repertoires were generated with immunoSEQ multiplex PCR, while TCRdb's copy carries only in-frame clones and drops some. This sample has about 190,000 clones, with about four fifths found just once. Sequencing input: PBMCs. The receptors come from a man aged 35 to 55 in good health and CMV-seropositive.

The chain's CDR3 is CASSLQGEVNTEAFF. The CDR3 DNA reads TGCGCCAGCAGCCTACAGGGAGAAGTGAACACTGAAGCTTTCTTT. The rearrangement uses TRBV5-1 and TRBJ1-1; D may be TRBD1 (6 bases). The CDR3 contains 15 residues. Trimming stripped 4 bases from V and 0 bases from J, with 13 bases between. The germline CDR1 and CDR2 sequences are SGHRS and YFSETQ.

The chain links TRBV5-1 to TRBJ2-1; the D gene is possibly TRBD2 (5 bases). The CDR3 spans 15 residues. Germline CDR1 is SGHRS and CDR2 is YFSETQ. V lost 3 bases and J lost 0, with 10 bases in between. Here the CDR3 reads CASSSTSGSYNEQFF. Here the CDR3 DNA reads TGCGCCAGCAGCTCCACCAGCGGCTCCTACAATGAGCAGTTCTTC. The full variable domain, with the rest looked up from reference TRBV5-1 and TRBJ2-1, is KAGVTQTPRYLIKTRGQQVTLSCSPISGHRSVSWYQQTPGQGLQFLFEYFSETQRNKGNFPGRFSGRQFSNSRSEMNVSTLELGDSALYLCASSSTSGSYNEQFFGPGTRLTVL.

The chain is built from TRBV28 and TRBJ2-3; unclear D gene. V shed 5 bases and J shed 2 bases, with 14 bases lying between them. The CDR3 extends over 15 amino acids. The germline gives CDR1 MDHEN, CDR2 SYDVKM. CDR3 nucleotides: TGTGCCAGCAGTCGCTATCTCACCTCCACAGATACGCAGTATTTT. Protein: CASSRYLTSTDTQYF.

CDR3 nucleotides: TGTGCCAGTAGTATCACGGAGATGGGCACTGAAGCTTTCTTT. This encodes CASSITEMGTEAFF. The V call is TRBV19, the J call TRBJ1-1; D is undetermined. This CDR3 is built from 14 residues. V dropped 3 bases and J dropped 4 bases, with 12 bases sitting between them. Germline lookup yields CDR1 LNHDA and CDR2 SQIVND (reference sequence).